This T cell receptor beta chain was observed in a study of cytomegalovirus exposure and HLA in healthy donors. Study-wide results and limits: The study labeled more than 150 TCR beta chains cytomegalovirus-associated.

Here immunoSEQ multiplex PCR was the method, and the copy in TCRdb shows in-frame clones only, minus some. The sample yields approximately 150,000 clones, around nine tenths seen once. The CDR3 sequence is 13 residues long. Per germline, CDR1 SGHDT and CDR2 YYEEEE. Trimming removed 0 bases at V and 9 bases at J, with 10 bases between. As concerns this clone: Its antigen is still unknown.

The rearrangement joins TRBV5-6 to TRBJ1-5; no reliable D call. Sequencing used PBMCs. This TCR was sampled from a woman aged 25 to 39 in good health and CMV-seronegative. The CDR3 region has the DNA TGTGCCAGCAGCTTGGCCAAGGGAGGGCCCCAGCATTTT. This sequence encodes CASSLAKGGPQHF.